Sequencing of this TCR beta chain was carried out in a study of OX40 agonist ivuxolimab in advanced cancers. The V and J ends lost 2 bases and 7 bases, in that order; junction bases with no gene match: 12. Germline CDR1 MDHEN, CDR2 SYDVKM. This CDR3 has 17 residues. This clone is termed medium-sized. Using immunoSEQ multiplex PCR, the repertoire was profiled, and TCRdb retains in-frame clones only, with some absent. The sample has 15,000 to 20,000 clones; 80% to 85% are singletons. Sample: CD4+ or CD8+ T cells sorted from blood, taken in a trial of the OX40 agonist ivuxolimab. The chain uses TRBV28 and TRBJ2-1, with TRBD2 matching 9 bases. The TCR originated in an adult with an advanced solid tumor such as melanoma, head and neck, liver or kidney cancer. The CDR3 DNA reads TGTGCCAGCAGTTTAACGGTCGCGGGGGGGCCCCAGAATGAGCAGTTCTTC. Amino acids: CASSLTVAGGPQNEQFF. The full variable domain, its missing parts supplied by reference TRBV28 and TRBJ2-1, is DVKVTQSSRYLVKRTGEKVFLECVQDMDHENMFWYRQDPGLGLRLIYFSYDVKMKEKGDIPEGYSVSREKKERFSLILESASTNQTSMYLCASSLTVAGGPQNEQFFGPGTRLTVL.